The present T cell receptor (beta chain) was sequenced within a study of vaccination effects on CD4 cells after COVID-19. In germline, CDR1 is ENHRY, CDR2 SYGVKD. The junction had 7 bases not matched to a gene; V was cut back by 11 bases and J by 2 bases. This CDR3 spans 14 amino acids. Method: immunoSEQ multiplex PCR; TCRdb's copy keeps in-frame clones and lacks some. This table holds 15,000 to 20,000 clones, roughly 76% found once. Within the ViraFEST assay, antigen-specific CD4+ T cells underwent expansion with viral peptide pools prior to sequencing. Isolating CD4+ T cells followed more than 9 days of culture. BNT162b2 vaccine or mRNA-1273 vaccine was given to participants in two doses. Cultures of some 2.2 million PBMC per well contained about 9.5 IU/ml IL-2 plus 10 ug/ml peptides. Worth noting for this clone: Antigen unknown.

The rearrangement joins TRBV10-3 to TRBJ2-3, with 10 bases identical to TRBD2. The receptor's source is a human donor who received a COVID-19 vaccine. The sample in question was CD4+ T cells from PBMCs cultured with HCoV-NL63 spike peptides, obtained after COVID-19 vaccination. Here the CDR3 reads CAARTSGTTDTQYF. For the CDR3, the DNA is TGTGCCGCCCGGACTAGCGGTACCACAGATACGCAGTATTTT.